This TCR beta chain was documented in a study of Ad26.COV2.S vaccination and SARS-CoV-2 variants. Overall study context: The vaccine Ad26.COV2.S was put into the muscle once, or twice with 56 days between. Study-level findings and limits: CD8+ and CD4+ T cells specific for spike reportedly responded with substantial breadth after vaccination.

Only in-frame clones appear in the TCRdb table, and some are missing; sequencing was by immunoSEQ multiplex PCR. The sample lists about 680,000 clones, 80% to 90% occurring once. V lost 3 bases and J 0 bases, leaving 9 bases between the germline ends. Germline V lookup: CDR1 SGHTA, CDR2 FQGTGA. This CDR3 has 14 amino acids. Treatment specified: over 15 received Ad26.COV2.S at low or high dose, single or two shots; a few received placebo; per-sample allocation not given. Sample collection was performed on day 63 after the first vaccine or placebo injection. As concerns this clone: Its specificity is not known.

The receptor was isolated from a person aged 18 to 65 who received the Ad26.COV2.S COVID-19 vaccine or a placebo. The chain employs TRBV7-3 and TRBJ2-7, with TRBD1 as a possible D gene (5 bases). Sequenced material: peripheral blood, taken in a trial of Ad26.COV2.S vaccine versus placebo. The CDR3 DNA follows: TGTGCCAGCAGCTTGACAGCCTACTCCTACGAGCAGTACTTC. This encodes CASSLTAYSYEQYF.